This T cell receptor beta chain originates from a study of cytomegalovirus exposure and HLA in healthy donors (dated by TCRdb to 2016 to 2017). The study in broad terms: The roughly 670 repertoires of the first cohort and the roughly 120 validation repertoires were produced on the same platform, according to a later analysis. A separate validation cohort of roughly 130 different subjects was used in addition to the approximately 610-subject first cohort. The study aimed to test whether cataloging public T cell receptors could reveal signatures of past pathogen exposure. High-throughput TCR immunosequencing, statistical association of individual TCRs with disease status, and machine learning were combined to predict cytomegalovirus infection status. Results and caveats for the whole study, not just this receptor: In both the original and validation cohorts, the classifier was reported to diagnose cytomegalovirus status with high specificity and sensitivity. The validation cohort had no HLA typing available for a later analysis, so co-occurrence within that cohort was assessed over all 120 or so repertoires. It was suggested by the authors that the approach could potentially be generalized to other disease states and immunological phenotypes. A later analysis found that TCRs clustered in the first cohort also tended to co-occur in the approximately 120 validation repertoires, with 94% of cluster scores above 0. In vitro tests confirmed that a few of the cytomegalovirus-associated TCR beta chains recognize cytomegalovirus antigens. The study gave a list of about 170 TCR beta chains associated with cytomegalovirus. Most TCR sequences were seen in very few donors, while some public TCRs were found in many individuals.

Receptor libraries were prepared by the immunoSEQ multiplex PCR assay. The study's processing was this. A statistical classification framework was built to diagnose cytomegalovirus status from the catalog of TCR beta chain sequences. The immuneACCESS repertoire file appears here via TCRdb, limited to in-frame rearrangements. These files lack a portion of the clones; in checked studies, under half of the deficit traces to unresolved V genes, and the cause of the others is not known. V and J calls and clone size are given by that table; D and trimming were obtained from the DNA. A total of 150,000 or so clones appear in this sample, around nine tenths of them only once. The ten largest account for roughly 2.5% of the sample. CDR3 length: 16 amino acids, cysteine to phenylalanine. The only DNA kept is the CDR3, 48 bases in frame from the first base. CDR1 and CDR2 are read off the germline V gene as SNHLY and FYNNEI. V is trimmed back by 4 bases and J by 6 bases, and the junction contains 10 bases that no gene match accounts for.

Donors formed part of the validation cohort, which comprised 120 subjects and was distinct from the first cohort of roughly 600 subjects. As concerns this clone: Its antigen specificity is not known. The record has no base qualities; no much larger clone is one base away.

This TCR came from a man aged 18 to 29 in good health and CMV-seropositive. The V and J segments used are TRBV2 and TRBJ2-1, with TRBD2 identical over 9 junction bases. Sequencing used PBMCs. Read as DNA, the sequence is TGTGCCAGCAGTGGACCGGGACTAGCAGAGTCCAATGAGCAGTTCTTC. It codes for CASSGPGLAESNEQFF.